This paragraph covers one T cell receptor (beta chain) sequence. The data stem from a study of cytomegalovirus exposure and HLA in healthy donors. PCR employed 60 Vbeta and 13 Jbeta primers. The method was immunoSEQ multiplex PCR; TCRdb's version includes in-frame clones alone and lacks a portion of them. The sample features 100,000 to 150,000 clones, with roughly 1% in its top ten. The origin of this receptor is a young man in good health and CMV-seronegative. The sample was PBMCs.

CDR3: CAWSVAGGGTDTQYF. The CDR3 bases are TGTGCCTGGAGTGTGGCGGGAGGGGGCACAGATACGCAGTATTTT. V and J are TRBV30 and TRBJ2-3; 9 nucleotides line up with TRBD2. Germline assignment: CDR1 GTSNPN and CDR2 SVGIG (reference sequence). The CDR3 runs to 15 residues. After removal of 0 bases from V and 1 base from J, the junction contained 2 bases not matched to a gene.